This TCR beta chain was captured in a study of cytomegalovirus exposure and HLA in healthy donors. This CDR3 comprises 16 residues. The trim removed 10 bases at V and 5 bases at J, leaving 13 bases unmatched. The germline V gene has CDR1 LNHDA and CDR2 SQIVND (reference sequence). Findings of the study overall: Most TCR sequences were uncommon, yet certain public TCRs appeared in many donors.

Using immunoSEQ multiplex PCR, the repertoire was profiled, and TCRdb retains in-frame clones only, with some absent. The table lists about 170,000 clones, 80% to 90% of them singletons. Note on this clone: The target antigen is unknown.

The chain combines TRBV19 with TRBJ2-2; 10 positions match TRBD1. Sequencing was carried out using PBMCs. The receptor's source is a woman aged 30 to 39 in good health and CMV-seronegative. Here the CDR3 reads CATFGGTGELTGELFF. The CDR3 bases are TGTGCCACCTTCGGTGGGACAGGGGAGTTGACCGGGGAGCTGTTTTTT.